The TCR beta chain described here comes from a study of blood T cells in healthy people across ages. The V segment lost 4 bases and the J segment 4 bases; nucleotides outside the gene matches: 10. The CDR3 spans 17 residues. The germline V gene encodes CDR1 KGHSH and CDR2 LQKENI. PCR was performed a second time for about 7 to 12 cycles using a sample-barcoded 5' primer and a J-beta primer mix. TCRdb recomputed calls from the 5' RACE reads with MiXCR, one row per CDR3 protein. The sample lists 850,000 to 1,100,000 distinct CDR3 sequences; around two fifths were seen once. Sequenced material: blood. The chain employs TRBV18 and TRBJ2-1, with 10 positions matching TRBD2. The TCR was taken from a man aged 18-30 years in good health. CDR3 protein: CASSRAERGGGYNEQFF. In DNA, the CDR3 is TGTGCCAGCTCACGAGCCGAGCGGGGGGGCGGTTACAATGAGCAGTTCTTC.